This entry describes one T cell receptor beta chain. Its antigen remains unknown. These data originate in a study of post-analysis software for immune sequencing data. Broader study findings: In patients, TRBV5-6, TRBV5-1 and TRBV20-1 belonged to roughly 5 TRBV segments found more frequently than in controls. When compared against controls, multiple sclerosis patients showed significantly lower normalized Chao1 diversity.

Unique molecular identifiers were carried by the TCR beta cDNA libraries. TCRdb itself ran the PCR reads through MiXCR, one entry per CDR3 protein. The repertoire holds about 770,000 distinct CDR3 sequences, with under 60% as singletons. Germline V gene data show CDR1 as MDHEN and CDR2 as SYDVKM. V shed 2 bases, J shed 9 bases, and the junction held 13 bases outside the gene matches. The CDR3 runs 16 residues. The sample comprised blood. The rearrangement uses TRBV28 and TRBJ2-1; 7 bases are shared with TRBD2. The TCR comes from a girl aged 5-17 years with multiple sclerosis. The CDR3 nucleotides are TGTGCCAGCAGTTTAGGGGAGGGTCCTTATGGACGTGAGCAGTTCTTC. Amino acid sequence: CASSLGEGPYGREQFF.